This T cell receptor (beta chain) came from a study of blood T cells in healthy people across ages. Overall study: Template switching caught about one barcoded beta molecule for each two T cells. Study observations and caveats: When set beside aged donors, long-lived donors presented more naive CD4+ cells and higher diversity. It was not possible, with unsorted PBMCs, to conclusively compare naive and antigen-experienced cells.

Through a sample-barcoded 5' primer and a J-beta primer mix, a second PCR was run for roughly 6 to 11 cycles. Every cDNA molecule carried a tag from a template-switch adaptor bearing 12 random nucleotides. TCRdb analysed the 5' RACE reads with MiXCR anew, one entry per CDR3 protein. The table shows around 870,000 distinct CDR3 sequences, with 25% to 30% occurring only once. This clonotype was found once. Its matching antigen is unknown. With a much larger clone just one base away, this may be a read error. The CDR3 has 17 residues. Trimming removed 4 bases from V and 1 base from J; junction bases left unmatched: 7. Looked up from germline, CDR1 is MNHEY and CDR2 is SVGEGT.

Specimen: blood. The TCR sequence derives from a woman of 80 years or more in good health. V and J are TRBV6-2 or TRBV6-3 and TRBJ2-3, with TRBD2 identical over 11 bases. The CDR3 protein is CASSCPLGLAGTDTQYF. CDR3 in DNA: TGTGCCAGCAGTTGTCCCCTGGGACTAGCGGGCACAGATACGCAGTATTTT.